This T cell receptor (beta chain) stems from a study of cytomegalovirus exposure and HLA in healthy donors. Study observations and caveats: A later analysis revealed that TCR association rates differed between HLA loci, peaking at DRB1 and bottoming out at HLA-C.

Germline V gene data show CDR1 as GTSNPN and CDR2 as SVGIG (reference sequence). Deletions cut 4 bases from V and 5 bases from J, with 14 bases between. This CDR3 contains 13 residues. About this clone itself: Its antigen is unknown.

PCR employed 60 Vbeta and 13 Jbeta primers. Measured with immunoSEQ multiplex PCR; TCRdb has only the in-frame clones, and not every one. The clone table shows 100,000 to 150,000 clones, with the ten largest holding less than 3%. The chain is built from TRBV30 and TRBJ1-1; TRBD1 might be the D (6 bases). The sample comprised PBMCs. This receptor was taken from a man between 25 and 39 years old in good health and CMV-seronegative. The CDR3 loop is CAWNLNRETEAFF. The CDR3 nucleotides are TGTGCCTGGAACCTAAACAGGGAAACTGAAGCTTTCTTT.